This paragraph covers one T cell receptor beta chain sequence. Its antigen is unknown. With 5 bases removed from V and 2 bases from J, the gap between germline ends came to 12 bases. CDR1 and CDR2 (germline): LGHNA, YNFKEQ. The CDR3 runs to 14 residues. This record belongs to a study of lymphopenia after photon versus proton radiotherapy. Findings and limits, study-wide: Proton therapy kept repertoires fairly stable, unlike photons, which gained effector/memory cells. After lymphocyte nadir, photon-treated repertoires showed oligoclonal expansion, especially CD8+ Temra. In patients who died, overall survival fell as post-nadir TCR diversity dropped more.

Produced via immunoSEQ multiplex PCR; TCRdb's table is partial and in-frame only. Among 77,000 or so clones listed, 65% to 85% were seen once. This receptor was identified in a man aged 60 to 69 with pancreatic cancer. V usage is TRBV4-2 and J usage is TRBJ2-5; D is possibly TRBD1 (5 bases). This material consisted of peripheral blood, taken from a patient treated with proton-based radiotherapy. The CDR3 DNA reads TGTGCCAGCAGCGATGACCAGGGACAAGAGACCCAGTACTTC. It specifies CASSDDQGQETQYF.